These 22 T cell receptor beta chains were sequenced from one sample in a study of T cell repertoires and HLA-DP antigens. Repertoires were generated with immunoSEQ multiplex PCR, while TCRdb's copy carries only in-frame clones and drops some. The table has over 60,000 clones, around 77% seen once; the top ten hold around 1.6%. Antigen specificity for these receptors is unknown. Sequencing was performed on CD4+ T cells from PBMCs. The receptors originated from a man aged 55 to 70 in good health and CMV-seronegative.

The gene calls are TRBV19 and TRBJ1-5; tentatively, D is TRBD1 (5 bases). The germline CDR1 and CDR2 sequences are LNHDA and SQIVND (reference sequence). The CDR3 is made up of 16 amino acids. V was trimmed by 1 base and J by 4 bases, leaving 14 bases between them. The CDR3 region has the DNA TGTGCCAGTAGTATAGGATGGGGGGGTAGAAATCAGCCCCAGCATTTT. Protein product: CASSIGWGGRNQPQHF. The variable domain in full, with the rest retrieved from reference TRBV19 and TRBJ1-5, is DGGITQSPKYLFRKEGQNVTLSCEQNLNHDAMYWYRQDPGQGLRLIYYSQIVNDFQKGDIAEGYSVSREKKESFPLTVTSAQKNPTAFYLCASSIGWGGRNQPQHFGDGTRLSIL.

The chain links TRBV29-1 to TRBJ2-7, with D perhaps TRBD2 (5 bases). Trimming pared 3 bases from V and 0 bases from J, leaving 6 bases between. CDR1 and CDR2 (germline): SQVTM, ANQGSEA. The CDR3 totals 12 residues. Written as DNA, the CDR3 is TGCAGCGTTGAGGGAGCCTCCTACGAGCAGTACTTC. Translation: CSVEGASYEQYF.

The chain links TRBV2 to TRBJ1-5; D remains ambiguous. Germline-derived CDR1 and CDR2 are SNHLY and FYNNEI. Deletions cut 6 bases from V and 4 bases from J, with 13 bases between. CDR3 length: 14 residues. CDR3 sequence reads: CASSLTQQNQPQHF. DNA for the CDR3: TGTGCCAGCAGCCTCACCCAACAGAATCAGCCCCAGCATTTT.

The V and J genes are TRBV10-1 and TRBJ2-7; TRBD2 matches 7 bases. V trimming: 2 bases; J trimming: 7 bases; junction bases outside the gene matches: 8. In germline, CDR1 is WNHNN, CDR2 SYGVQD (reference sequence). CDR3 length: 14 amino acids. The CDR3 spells CASSESGTATEQYF. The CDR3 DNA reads TGCGCCAGCAGTGAGAGCGGGACGGCCACTGAGCAGTACTTC.

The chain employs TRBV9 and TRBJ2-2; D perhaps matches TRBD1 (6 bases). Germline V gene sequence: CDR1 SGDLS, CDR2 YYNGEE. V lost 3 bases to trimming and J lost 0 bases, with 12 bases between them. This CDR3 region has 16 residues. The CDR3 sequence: CASSATGSSNTGELFF. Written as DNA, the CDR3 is TGTGCCAGCAGCGCAACAGGGTCCTCGAACACCGGGGAGCTGTTTTTT.

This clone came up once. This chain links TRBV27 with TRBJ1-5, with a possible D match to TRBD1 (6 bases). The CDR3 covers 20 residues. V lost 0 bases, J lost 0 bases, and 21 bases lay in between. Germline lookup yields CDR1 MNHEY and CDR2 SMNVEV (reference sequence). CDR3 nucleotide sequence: TGTGCCAGCAGTTTATCCCCCCCCAGGGGCGCGGGTTATAGCAATCAGCCCCAGCATTTT. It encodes CASSLSPPRGAGYSNQPQHF.

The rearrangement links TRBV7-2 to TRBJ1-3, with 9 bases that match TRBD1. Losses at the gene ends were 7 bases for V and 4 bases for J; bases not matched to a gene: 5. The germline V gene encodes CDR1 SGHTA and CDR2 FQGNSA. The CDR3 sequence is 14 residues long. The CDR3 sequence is CASTNRGLGNTIYF. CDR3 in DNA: TGTGCCAGCACTAACAGGGGGCTCGGAAACACCATATATTTT.

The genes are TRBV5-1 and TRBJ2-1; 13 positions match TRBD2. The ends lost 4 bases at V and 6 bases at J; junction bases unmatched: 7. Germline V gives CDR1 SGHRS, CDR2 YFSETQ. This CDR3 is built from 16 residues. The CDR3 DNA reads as TGCGCCAGCAGCCAGATACTAGCGGGGGGGCCCAATGAGCAGTTCTTC. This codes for CASSQILAGGPNEQFF.

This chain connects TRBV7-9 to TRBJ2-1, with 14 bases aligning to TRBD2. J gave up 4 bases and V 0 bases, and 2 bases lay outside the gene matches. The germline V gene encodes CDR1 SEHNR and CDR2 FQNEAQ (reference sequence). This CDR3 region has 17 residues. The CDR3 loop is CASSLAGTSGGYNEQFF. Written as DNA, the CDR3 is TGTGCCAGCAGCTTAGCCGGGACTAGCGGGGGATACAATGAGCAGTTCTTC.

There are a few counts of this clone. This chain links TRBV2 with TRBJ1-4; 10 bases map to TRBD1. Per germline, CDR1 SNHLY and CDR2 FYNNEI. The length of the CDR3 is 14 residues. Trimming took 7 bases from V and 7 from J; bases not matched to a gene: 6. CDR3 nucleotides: TGTGCCAGCACCCGACAGGGGGCAAGTGAAAAACTGTTTTTT. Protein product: CASTRQGASEKLFF.

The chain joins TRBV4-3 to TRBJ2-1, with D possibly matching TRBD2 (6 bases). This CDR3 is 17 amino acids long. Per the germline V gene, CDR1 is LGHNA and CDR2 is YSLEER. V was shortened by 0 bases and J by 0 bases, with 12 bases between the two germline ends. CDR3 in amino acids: CASSQDVWRDSYNEQFF. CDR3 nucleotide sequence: TGCGCCAGCAGCCAAGACGTCTGGCGGGACTCCTACAATGAGCAGTTCTTC.

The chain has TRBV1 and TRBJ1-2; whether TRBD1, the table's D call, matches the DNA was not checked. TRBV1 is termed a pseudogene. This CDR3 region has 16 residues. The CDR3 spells CTSSQRPGQGDYGYTF. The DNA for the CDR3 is TGCACCAGCAGCCAGCGTCCGGGACAGGGGGACTATGGCTACACCTTC.

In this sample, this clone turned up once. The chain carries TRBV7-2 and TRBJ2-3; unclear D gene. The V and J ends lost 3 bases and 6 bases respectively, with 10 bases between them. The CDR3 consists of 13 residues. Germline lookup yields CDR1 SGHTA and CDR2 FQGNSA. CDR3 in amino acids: CASSLGSVDTQYF. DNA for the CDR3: TGTGCCAGCAGCTTGGGGTCAGTGGATACGCAGTATTTT.

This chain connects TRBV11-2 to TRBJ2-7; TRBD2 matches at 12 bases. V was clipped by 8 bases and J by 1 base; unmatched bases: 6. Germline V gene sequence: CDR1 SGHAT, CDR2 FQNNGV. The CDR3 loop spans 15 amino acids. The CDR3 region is CASFRLAGDSYEQYV. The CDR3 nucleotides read TGTGCCAGCTTTCGACTAGCGGGAGATTCCTACGAGCAGTACGTC.

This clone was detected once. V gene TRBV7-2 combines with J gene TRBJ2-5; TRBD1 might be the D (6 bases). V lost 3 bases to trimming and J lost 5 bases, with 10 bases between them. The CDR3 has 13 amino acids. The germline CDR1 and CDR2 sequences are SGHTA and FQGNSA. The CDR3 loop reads CASSFRGGETQYF. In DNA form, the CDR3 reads TGTGCCAGCAGCTTCAGGGGTGGTGAGACCCAGTACTTC.

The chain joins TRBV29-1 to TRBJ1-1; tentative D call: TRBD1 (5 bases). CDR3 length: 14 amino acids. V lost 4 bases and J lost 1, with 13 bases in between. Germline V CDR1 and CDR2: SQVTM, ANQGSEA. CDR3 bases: TGCAGCGTTGGCGGCGGGGGTGGGAACACTGAAGCTTTCTTT. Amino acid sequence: CSVGGGGGNTEAFF.

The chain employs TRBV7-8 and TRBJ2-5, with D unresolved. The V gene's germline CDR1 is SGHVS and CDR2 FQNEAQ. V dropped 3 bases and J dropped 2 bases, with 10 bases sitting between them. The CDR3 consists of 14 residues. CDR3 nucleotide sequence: TGTGCCAGCAGCTTTCAACTGGGACAAGAGACCCAGTACTTC. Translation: CASSFQLGQETQYF.

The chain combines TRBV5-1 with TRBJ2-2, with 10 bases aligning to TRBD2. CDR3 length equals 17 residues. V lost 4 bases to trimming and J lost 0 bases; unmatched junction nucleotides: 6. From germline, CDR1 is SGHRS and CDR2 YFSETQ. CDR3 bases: TGCGCCAGCAGCCATGGCACTAGCGGGGCGAACACCGGGGAGCTGTTTTTT. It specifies CASSHGTSGANTGELFF.

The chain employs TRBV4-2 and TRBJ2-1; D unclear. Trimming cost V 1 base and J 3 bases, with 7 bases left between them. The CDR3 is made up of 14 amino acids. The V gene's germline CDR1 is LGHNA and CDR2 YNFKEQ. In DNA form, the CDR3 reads TGTGCCAGCAGCCAAGGGGGATACTACAATGAGCAGTTCTTC. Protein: CASSQGGYYNEQFF.

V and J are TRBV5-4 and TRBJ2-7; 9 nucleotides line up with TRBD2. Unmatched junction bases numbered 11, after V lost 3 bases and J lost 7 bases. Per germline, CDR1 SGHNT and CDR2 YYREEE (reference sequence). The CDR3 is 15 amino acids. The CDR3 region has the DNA TGTGCCAGCAGCTCCAGGACTAGCGAGGTGAGGGAGCAGTACTTC. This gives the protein CASSSRTSEVREQYF.

This CDR3 reads CASSLAAGNSYEQYF. The CDR3 bases are TGTGCCAGCAGCTTGGCCGCAGGAAACTCCTACGAGCAGTACTTC. This sequence joins TRBV5-4 and TRBJ2-7; D ambiguous. V was clipped by 0 bases and J by 0 bases, with 10 bases between them. The CDR3 extends over 15 amino acids. The germline CDR1 and CDR2 sequences are SGHNT and YYREEE (reference sequence). Full variable domain (rest looked up from reference TRBV5-4 and TRBJ2-7): ETGVTQSPTHLIKTRGQQVTLRCSSQSGHNTVSWYQQALGQGPQFIFQYYREEENGRGNFPPRFSGLQFPNYSSELNVNALELDDSALYLCASSLAAGNSYEQYFGPGTRLTVT.

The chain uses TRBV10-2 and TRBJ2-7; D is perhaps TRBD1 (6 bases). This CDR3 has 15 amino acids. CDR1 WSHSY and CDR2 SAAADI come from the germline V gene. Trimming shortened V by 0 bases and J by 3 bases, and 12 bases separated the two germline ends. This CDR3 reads CASSESMGAGYEQYV. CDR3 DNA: TGCGCCAGCAGTGAGTCGATGGGGGCGGGCTACGAGCAGTACGTC.